The 21 T cell receptor beta chains presented below share a single source sample, sequenced in a study of blood T cell repertoires in COVID-19. Profiled with immunoSEQ multiplex PCR; TCRdb holds only in-frame clones, not every one. The sample lists approximately 450,000 clones; approximately 92% were seen once. Sequencing input: PBMCs or T cells enriched from blood (not recorded which). These receptors were taken from a man aged 30-40 years who had recovered from COVID-19.

V gene TRBV4-1 combines with J gene TRBJ2-5; TRBD2 agrees at 13 bases. The V and J ends lost 0 bases and 5 bases, in that order; junction bases with no gene match: 6. Germline V gives CDR1 MGHRA, CDR2 YSYEKL. This CDR3 is 17 amino acids long. The CDR3 loop reads CASSQDTSGRARETQYF. DNA for the CDR3: TGCGCCAGCAGCCAAGACACTAGCGGGAGGGCCAGGGAGACCCAGTACTTC.

This clone was seen more than once but under ten times. V usage is TRBV7-2 and J usage is TRBJ1-5, with a possible D match to TRBD1 (5 bases). The ends were cut back, 1 base at V and 12 bases at J, with 16 bases in the middle. This CDR3 has 14 amino acids. Germline V CDR1 and CDR2: SGHTA, FQGNSA. The CDR3 DNA sequence: TGTGCCAGCAGCTTAGGCCAGGGCGAAAGAGACCAGCATTTT. Translation: CASSLGQGERDQHF. The full variable domain, with the rest looked up from reference TRBV7-2 and TRBJ1-5, is GAGVSQSPSNKVTEKGKDVELRCDPISGHTALYWYRQSLGQGLEFLIYFQGNSAPDKSGLPSDRFSAERTGGSVSTLTIQRTQQEDSAVYLCASSLGQGERDQHFGDGTRLSIL.

J is TRBJ1-1 and V is TRBV28; D perhaps matches TRBD1 (5 bases). Trimming pared 7 bases from V and 4 bases from J, leaving 16 bases between. Germline V CDR1 and CDR2: MDHEN, SYDVKM. The CDR3 length is 14 residues. In DNA, the CDR3 is TGTGCCAGCACCCTAGACAGTCCGAGCACTGAAGCTTTCTTT. It codes for CASTLDSPSTEAFF.

V usage is TRBV11-2 and J usage is TRBJ2-5, with 8 nucleotides matching TRBD1. J lost 1 base, V lost 6 bases, and 10 bases had no gene match. This CDR3 spans 16 amino acids. Germline values: CDR1 SGHAT, CDR2 FQNNGV. The CDR3 sequence is CASRALGRGRQETQYF. The CDR3 DNA sequence: TGTGCCAGCAGGGCACTCGGCAGGGGGCGCCAAGAGACCCAGTACTTC.

This chain links TRBV11-2 with TRBJ2-1, with D possibly matching TRBD1 (5 bases). This CDR3 has 14 residues. V shed 0 bases and J shed 15 bases, with 18 bases lying between them. Germline V gene sequence: CDR1 SGHAT, CDR2 FQNNGV. The CDR3 spells CASSLDLQAPNRFF. CDR3 coding DNA: TGTGCCAGCAGCTTAGATCTACAGGCTCCGAACCGGTTCTTC. Combining the CDR3 with reference TRBV11-2 and TRBJ2-1 gives the whole variable domain EAGVAQSPRYKIIEKRQSVAFWCNPISGHATLYWYQQILGQGPKLLIQFQNNGVVDDSQLPKDRFSAERLKGVDSTLKIQPAKLEDSAVYLCASSLDLQAPNRFFGPGTRLTVL.

The chain combines TRBV30 with TRBJ2-1; 13 bases match TRBD2. With 2 bases clipped from V and 9 bases from J, the junction kept 4 bases outside the gene matches. The CDR3 is 14 amino acids. The germline V gene encodes CDR1 GTSNPN and CDR2 SVGIG (reference sequence). CDR3 coding DNA: TGTGCCTGGAGTTCCGGACTAGCGGGAGTTGAGCAGTTCTTC. Its translation is CAWSSGLAGVEQFF.

This chain uses TRBV14 with TRBJ1-5; no clear D gene. Germline V CDR1 and CDR2: SGHDN, FVKESK. V dropped 2 bases and J dropped 4 bases, with 6 bases sitting between them. The CDR3 contains 13 residues. The CDR3 DNA reads TGTGCCAGCAGCCAAAGCAGGAATCAGCCCCAGCATTTT. Translation: CASSQSRNQPQHF. Variable domain in full (rest from reference TRBV14 and TRBJ1-5): EAGVTQFPSHSVIEKGQTVTLRCDPISGHDNLYWYRRVMGKEIKFLLHFVKESKQDESGMPNNRFLAERTGGTYSTLKVQPAELEDSGVYFCASSQSRNQPQHFGDGTRLSIL.

The chain has TRBV15 and TRBJ1-6, with unresolved D. CDR1 is LNHNV, CDR2 YYDKDF, per germline (reference sequence). The CDR3 sequence is 13 residues long. V lost 9 bases to trimming and J lost 0 bases, with 6 bases between them. The CDR3 sequence is CATHSSYNSPLHF. Here the CDR3 DNA reads TGTGCCACTCATAGCTCCTATAATTCACCCCTCCACTTT.

The rearrangement links TRBV30 to TRBJ1-5; 8 positions agree with TRBD1. Per the germline V gene, CDR1 is GTSNPN and CDR2 is SVGIG (reference sequence). With V trimmed by 7 bases and J by 2 bases, 4 bases remained unmatched. The CDR3 has 13 amino acids. The CDR3 is CAFDRGRNQPQHF. The CDR3 DNA is TGTGCCTTCGACAGGGGACGCAATCAGCCCCAGCATTTT.

V gene TRBV20-1 combines with J gene TRBJ1-1; D is uncertain. This CDR3 is built from 10 residues. Between the trimmed V and J ends, which lost 6 bases and 10 bases, there was a span of 12 bases. In germline, CDR1 is DFQATT, CDR2 SNEGSKA (reference sequence). In nucleotides, the CDR3 is TGCAGTGCGAGTGACCTAGGAGCTTTCTTT. Protein product: CSASDLGAFF.

This chain connects TRBV2 to TRBJ2-1, with 8 bases matching TRBD2. CDR1 is SNHLY, CDR2 FYNNEI, per germline. Trimming removed 4 bases from V and 2 bases from J; junction bases left unmatched: 7. This CDR3 comprises 16 residues. The CDR3 DNA follows: TGTGCCAGCAGTGGCAGCGGGACTAGAACCTACAATGAGCAGTTCTTC. Amino acid sequence: CASSGSGTRTYNEQFF.

V usage is TRBV11-2 and J usage is TRBJ2-5; D perhaps matches TRBD2 (6 bases). The V gene's germline CDR1 is SGHAT and CDR2 FQNNGV. Trimming cost V 0 bases and J 4 bases, with 27 bases left between them. The CDR3 runs to 20 residues. The CDR3 region has the DNA TGTGCCAGCAGCTTAGAAGCCAGAACGAAGACTGGGACTGCACCAGAGACCCAGTACTTC. Amino acids: CASSLEARTKTGTAPETQYF.

V is TRBV28 and J is TRBJ1-4; possible D gene TRBD1, 5 bases. The CDR3 sequence is 14 residues long. With 5 bases removed from V and 10 bases from J, the gap between germline ends came to 17 bases. Germline CDR1 and CDR2: MDHEN and SYDVKM. CDR3 nucleotide sequence: TGTGCCAGCAGTGTACAGGACGGTGTGGTAAAACTGTTTTTT. Residues: CASSVQDGVVKLFF.

This chain joins TRBV27 and TRBJ1-2, with 8 bases lining up with TRBD1. The germline V gene has CDR1 MNHEY and CDR2 SMNVEV (reference sequence). The CDR3 contains 16 residues. V trimming: 5 bases; J trimming: 7 bases; junction bases outside the gene matches: 15. The CDR3 nucleotides read TGTGCCAGCAGTAGGACCGGACAGGGAGGGCTCTCTGGCTACACCTTC. It is translated as CASSRTGQGGLSGYTF.

The chain combines TRBV29-1 with TRBJ2-1, with 8 nucleotides matching TRBD2. The CDR3 covers 13 residues. In germline, CDR1 is SQVTM, CDR2 ANQGSEA. V lost 8 bases, J lost 7 bases, and 10 bases stayed unmatched. CDR3 coding DNA: TGCAGCTCTCGGGAGGGGGTTTTTAATGAGCAGTTCTTC. Translated, it gives CSSREGVFNEQFF.

This chain uses TRBV12-3 or TRBV12-4 with TRBJ2-3; D not certain. With 6 bases removed from V and 2 bases from J, the gap between germline ends came to 9 bases. CDR3 length equals 13 residues. In DNA, the CDR3 is TGTGCCAGCAGGACAACAGACACAGATACGCAGTATTTT. This gives the protein CASRTTDTDTQYF.

This chain connects TRBV19 to TRBJ1-4; D remains ambiguous. The germline gives CDR1 LNHDA, CDR2 SQIVND (reference sequence). The CDR3 covers 14 residues. The V end was cut by 3 bases, the J end by 8 bases, with 13 bases between. The CDR3 protein is CASSISDLGEKLFF. Written as DNA, the CDR3 is TGTGCCAGTAGTATCTCGGACTTGGGGGAAAAACTGTTTTTT.

V is TRBV15 and J is TRBJ2-7; 9 nucleotides align to TRBD2. Germline V gene lookup returns CDR1 LNHNV and CDR2 YYDKDF (reference sequence). V lost 5 bases to trimming and J lost 0 bases; unmatched junction nucleotides: 5. This CDR3 contains 15 residues. The CDR3 DNA sequence: TGTGCCACCAGCCGGCTAGCGGGAATCTCCTACGAGCAGTACTTC. Residues: CATSRLAGISYEQYF.

This clone was recorded once. The chain uses TRBV4-2 and TRBJ2-3; D may be TRBD1 (6 bases). The CDR3 is made up of 16 amino acids. V was pared by 4 bases and J by 2 bases, with 16 bases between. Germline CDR1 is LGHNA and CDR2 is YNFKEQ. In DNA form, the CDR3 reads TGTGCCAGCAGCCCCGGGACAACCCCGTCCACAGATACGCAGTATTTT. Its translation: CASSPGTTPSTDTQYF.

This chain connects TRBV18 to TRBJ2-7, with unresolved D. Per the germline V gene, CDR1 is KGHSH and CDR2 is LQKENI. The V gene lost 5 bases and the J gene lost 2 bases, with 10 bases spanning the gap. The CDR3 spans 13 residues. DNA for the CDR3: TGTGCCAGCTCAAGCAATTCTGCCTACGAGCAGTACTTC. This translates into CASSSNSAYEQYF.

The chain links TRBV30 to TRBJ1-2; D is ambiguous. Per germline, CDR1 GTSNPN and CDR2 SVGIG (reference sequence). The CDR3 contains 16 residues. Deletions cut 0 bases from V and 0 bases from J, with 14 bases between. The CDR3 protein is CAWSVRWSEANYGYTF. The DNA of the CDR3 is TGTGCCTGGAGTGTACGGTGGTCCGAAGCTAACTATGGCTACACCTTC.